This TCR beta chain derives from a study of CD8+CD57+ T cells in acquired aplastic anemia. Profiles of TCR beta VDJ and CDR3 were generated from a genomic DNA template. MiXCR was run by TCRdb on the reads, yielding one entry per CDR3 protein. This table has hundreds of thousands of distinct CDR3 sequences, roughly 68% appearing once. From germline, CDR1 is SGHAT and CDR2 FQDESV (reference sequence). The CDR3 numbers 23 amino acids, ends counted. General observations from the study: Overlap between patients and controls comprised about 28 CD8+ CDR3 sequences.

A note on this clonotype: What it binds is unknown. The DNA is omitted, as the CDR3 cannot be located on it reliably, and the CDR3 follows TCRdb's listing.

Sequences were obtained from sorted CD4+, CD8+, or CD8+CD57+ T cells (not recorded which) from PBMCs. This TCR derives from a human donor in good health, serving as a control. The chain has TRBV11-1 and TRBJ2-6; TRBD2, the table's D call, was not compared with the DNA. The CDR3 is CASSFYICSARLGQSSGANVLTF.